This T cell receptor (beta chain) was recorded in a study of T cell responses to AZD1222 COVID-19 vaccine. Findings and caveats of the study: A mostly white British donor set with more females was recruited, and clonal diversity was possibly underestimated. Variant regions that are unmutated are reportedly the target of nearly half of spike-specific TCRs.

The CDR3 length is 11 residues. The germline V gene encodes CDR1 SQVTM and CDR2 ANQGSEA. The V gene lost 5 bases and the J gene lost 11 bases, with 15 bases spanning the gap. Measured with immunoSEQ multiplex PCR; TCRdb has only the in-frame clones, and not every one. The sample has 150,000 to 200,000 clones, around 90% seen once. Note on this clone: No antigen is known for it.

The starting material was peripheral blood, obtained 28 days after the second AZD1222 dose. The source of this sequence is an adult who received the AZD1222 COVID-19 vaccine. V and J are TRBV29-1 and TRBJ1-1; D call uncertain. DNA for the CDR3: TGCAGCGTTACGCCGTCCCTCCGGGCTTTCTTT. Translation gives CSVTPSLRAFF.